Presented here are 28 T cell receptor beta chains from one specimen sequenced in a study of blood T cell repertoires in COVID-19. Generated by immunoSEQ multiplex PCR, the TCRdb table keeps only in-frame clones and is missing some. There are fewer than 400,000 clones in the sample; 75% to 90% occur only once, and under 6% lies in the top ten. Material for sequencing was PBMCs or T cells enriched from blood (not recorded which). The source is a man aged 30-40 years who had recovered from COVID-19.

The chain employs TRBV19 and TRBJ2-1; D remains ambiguous. Germline CDR1 LNHDA, CDR2 SQIVND (reference sequence). Trimming took 7 bases from V and 1 from J, leaving 8 bases between them. CDR3 length: 13 residues. The CDR3 sequence: CASTRESYNEQFF. In DNA form, the CDR3 reads TGTGCCAGTACCCGCGAATCCTACAATGAGCAGTTCTTC.

The table lists this clone with a count of one. The rearrangement uses TRBV11-2 and TRBJ2-2; 11 nucleotides line up with TRBD1. The CDR3 has 15 amino acids. Per germline, CDR1 SGHAT and CDR2 FQNNGV. V was pared by 5 bases and J by 6 bases, with 5 bases of the junction left unmatched. CDR3 bases: TGTGCCAGCAGCCACCGGGACAGGGGGGCCGGGGAGCTGTTTTTT. Encoded protein: CASSHRDRGAGELFF.

This chain uses TRBV11-2 with TRBJ2-7; the match to TRBD1 covers 8 bases. Per germline, CDR1 SGHAT and CDR2 FQNNGV. J lost 0 bases, V lost 3 bases, and 13 bases had no gene match. The CDR3 runs to 18 residues. CDR3 coding DNA: TGTGCCAGCAGCTTTAGTTCCCGACAGGGGTTTAGCTCCTACGAGCAGTACTTC. Residues: CASSFSSRQGFSSYEQYF.

The rearrangement links TRBV14 to TRBJ2-2; D possibly corresponds to TRBD1 (5 bases). The CDR3 is 16 amino acids. Trimming shortened V by 3 bases and J by 4 bases, and 15 bases separated the two germline ends. Looked up from germline, CDR1 is SGHDN and CDR2 is FVKESK. This CDR3 is CASSHLQVYGTGELFF. In nucleotides, the CDR3 is TGTGCCAGCAGCCACTTACAGGTCTACGGCACCGGGGAGCTGTTTTTT.

In this sample, this clone turned up once. The chain uses TRBV28 and TRBJ2-3; 8 nucleotides align to TRBD2. This CDR3 is built from 15 residues. Germline V CDR1 and CDR2: MDHEN, SYDVKM. V dropped 6 bases and J dropped 1; count of bases not matched to a gene: 6. The CDR3, as DNA: TGTGCCAGCAGCCCGGGAGGGGCCCGCACAGATACGCAGTATTTT. Amino acids: CASSPGGARTDTQYF. Full variable domain (rest looked up from reference TRBV28 and TRBJ2-3): DVKVTQSSRYLVKRTGEKVFLECVQDMDHENMFWYRQDPGLGLRLIYFSYDVKMKEKGDIPEGYSVSREKKERFSLILESASTNQTSMYLCASSPGGARTDTQYFGPGTRLTVL.

The V call is TRBV6-5, the J call TRBJ1-4, with 8 nucleotides matching TRBD1. J gave up 4 bases and V 4 bases, and 5 bases lay outside the gene matches. The CDR3 is 15 amino acids. Germline CDR1 and CDR2: MNHEY and SVGAGI. CDR3 in DNA: TGTGCCAGCAGTTCAGGACAGGGCCTTAATGAAAAACTGTTTTTT. Translated: CASSSGQGLNEKLFF.

The chain joins TRBV2 to TRBJ2-3; 7 bases are shared with TRBD1. The CDR3 is 10 residues long. The trim removed 8 bases at V and 8 bases at J, leaving 1 base unmatched. Germline values: CDR1 SNHLY, CDR2 FYNNEI. The CDR3 is CASGDSTQYF. CDR3 in DNA: TGTGCCAGCGGGGACAGTACGCAGTATTTT.

The chain employs TRBV6-1 and TRBJ2-3, with a possible D match to TRBD2 (5 bases). V was clipped by 0 bases and J by 1 base, with 11 bases between them. The germline CDR1 and CDR2 sequences are MNHNS and SASEGT. The CDR3 loop spans 16 amino acids. The CDR3 DNA sequence: TGTGCCAGCAGTGAAGCAGGTCTAGCCGGCACAGATACGCAGTATTTT. It is translated as CASSEAGLAGTDTQYF.

This clone was seen a single time. The chain employs TRBV21-1 and TRBJ2-5; TRBD2, as called in the table, went unchecked against the DNA. TRBV21-1 is reported as a pseudogene. This CDR3 has 15 residues. The CDR3 here is CASSKERGLQETQYF. The CDR3 nucleotides read TGTGCCAGCAGCAAAGAAAGGGGACTCCAAGAGACCCAGTACTTC.

This chain connects TRBV5-1 to TRBJ1-5; D may be TRBD1 (6 bases). Germline CDR1 SGHRS, CDR2 YFSETQ. Trimming stripped 0 bases from V and 5 bases from J, with 6 bases between. The CDR3 totals 13 residues. CDR3 in amino acids: CASSLDRDQPQHF. The CDR3 bases are TGCGCCAGCAGCTTGGACAGGGATCAGCCCCAGCATTTT.

This clone appeared once. The rearrangement joins TRBV6-4 to TRBJ1-6; 8 bases map to TRBD1. The CDR3 sequence is 16 residues long. With V trimmed by 2 bases and J by 8 bases, 8 bases remained unmatched. From germline, CDR1 is MRHNA and CDR2 SNTAGT. The CDR3 loop is CASSDRTRGPYSPLHF. The CDR3 region has the DNA TGTGCCAGCAGTGACAGAACCAGGGGGCCCTATTCACCCCTCCACTTT.

The V call is TRBV28, the J call TRBJ1-3; TRBD1 aligns across 10 bases. Germline CDR1 is MDHEN and CDR2 is SYDVKM. Trimming took 4 bases from V and 2 from J; bases not matched to a gene: 5. This CDR3 contains 16 residues. The CDR3 DNA reads TGTGCCAGCAGTTATAGACAGGGGGCGGCTGGAAACACCATATATTTT. Translated, it gives CASSYRQGAAGNTIYF.

The chain recombines TRBV5-4 with TRBJ2-1; 10 bases align to TRBD1. This CDR3 has 15 amino acids. CDR1 SGHNT and CDR2 YYREEE come from the germline V gene (reference sequence). J was trimmed by 3 bases and V by 4 bases; bases with no gene match: 4. CDR3 DNA sequence: TGTGCCAGCAGCCAGAGGACAGGGGGCTACAATGAGCAGTTCTTC. It is translated as CASSQRTGGYNEQFF.

This chain uses TRBV29-1 with TRBJ2-3, with D possibly TRBD1 on 7 matching bases. Between the trimmed V and J ends, which lost 5 bases and 9 bases, there was a span of 21 bases. There are 14 residues in the CDR3. The germline V gene has CDR1 SQVTM and CDR2 ANQGSEA. CDR3 amino acids: CSVWGLEGGQTQYF. The CDR3 DNA reads as TGCAGCGTTTGGGGGTTGGAGGGGGGACAGACGCAGTATTTT.

The chain is built from TRBV28 and TRBJ1-3; D unresolved. The CDR3 is 13 residues long. Germline assignment: CDR1 MDHEN and CDR2 SYDVKM. The V and J ends lost 3 bases and 7 bases respectively, with 10 bases between them. This chain's CDR3 is CASSFAEENTIYF. In DNA, the CDR3 is TGTGCCAGCAGTTTCGCGGAGGAGAACACCATATATTTT.

The chain is built from TRBV21-1 and TRBJ1-3. TRBV21-1 is given as a pseudogene. There are 14 residues in the CDR3. CDR3 in DNA: TGTGCCAGCTGGAGGAGGGGACCTGGAAACACCATATATTTT. The encoded protein is CASWRRGPGNTIYF.

The genes are TRBV5-1 and TRBJ1-3; D is unclear. This CDR3 contains 17 residues. The germline V and J ends were trimmed by 3 bases and 0 bases, with 16 bases remaining between them. CDR1 and CDR2 (germline): SGHRS, YFSETQ. CDR3 protein: CASSWLPVGDSGNTIYF. In DNA form, the CDR3 reads TGCGCCAGCAGCTGGCTCCCCGTCGGGGACTCTGGAAACACCATATATTTT.

The V and J genes are TRBV11-1 and TRBJ1-1, with no clear D. V shed 2 bases and J shed 4 bases, with 5 bases lying between them. The CDR3 has 12 residues. Germline V gene data show CDR1 as SGHAT and CDR2 as FQDESV (reference sequence). The CDR3 reads CASSLTSTEAFF. CDR3 coding DNA: TGTGCCAGCAGCTTAACGAGCACTGAAGCTTTCTTT. Full variable domain (outside the CDR3, taken from reference TRBV11-1 and TRBJ1-1): EAEVAQSPRYKITEKSQAVAFWCDPISGHATLYWYRQILGQGPELLVQFQDESVVDDSQLPKDRFSAERLKGVDSTLKIQPAELGDSAMYLCASSLTSTEAFFGQGTRLTVV.

The V call is TRBV7-9, the J call TRBJ2-2; D is ambiguous. V lost 5 bases, J lost 0 bases, and 10 bases lay in between. Germline CDR1 and CDR2: SEHNR and FQNEAQ (reference sequence). This CDR3 has 15 residues. The CDR3 bases are TGTGCCAGCAGCCCCAGGTCCGCGAACACCGGGGAGCTGTTTTTT. It yields the protein CASSPRSANTGELFF.

The chain combines TRBV18 with TRBJ1-1, with a tentative D call TRBD1 (6 bases). Germline CDR1 KGHSH, CDR2 LQKENI. The V and J ends lost 1 base and 6 bases respectively, with 12 bases between them. The length of the CDR3 is 14 residues. The CDR3 bases are TGTGCCAGCTCACCACAGGGGGGGATCGCTGAAGCTTTCTTT. This sequence encodes CASSPQGGIAEAFF.

This clone was counted a few times. The V gene is TRBV7-9, the J gene TRBJ2-1; the match to TRBD2 covers 13 bases. This CDR3 has 15 residues. In germline, CDR1 is SEHNR, CDR2 FQNEAQ (reference sequence). V lost 1 base to trimming and J lost 6 bases; unmatched junction nucleotides: 0. CDR3 nucleotides: TGTGCCAGCAGCTTAGGGACTAGCGGGGGCAATGAGCAGTTCTTC. It translates to CASSLGTSGGNEQFF.

The chain employs TRBV19 and TRBJ1-5, with D maybe TRBD1 (6 bases). Trimming cost V 3 bases and J 4 bases, with 10 bases left between them. The CDR3 length is 14 residues. Germline assignment: CDR1 LNHDA and CDR2 SQIVND (reference sequence). CDR3 residues: CASSIRTANQPQHF. CDR3 bases: TGTGCCAGTAGTATCCGGACAGCTAATCAGCCCCAGCATTTT. The full variable domain, completed using reference TRBV19 and TRBJ1-5, is DGGITQSPKYLFRKEGQNVTLSCEQNLNHDAMYWYRQDPGQGLRLIYYSQIVNDFQKGDIAEGYSVSREKKESFPLTVTSAQKNPTAFYLCASSIRTANQPQHFGDGTRLSIL.

This chain uses TRBV15 with TRBJ2-5; 10 bases align to TRBD1. In germline, CDR1 is LNHNV, CDR2 YYDKDF (reference sequence). With V trimmed by 2 bases and J by 4 bases, 7 bases remained unmatched. This CDR3 is 16 amino acids long. The CDR3 protein is CATSRNKDRGVETQYF. CDR3 nucleotides: TGTGCCACCAGCAGAAATAAGGACAGGGGGGTAGAGACCCAGTACTTC.

V is TRBV14 and J is TRBJ2-3, with D tentatively TRBD2 (7 bases). This CDR3 spans 15 amino acids. Germline CDR1 SGHDN, CDR2 FVKESK. Trimming cost V 6 bases and J 0 bases, with 13 bases left between them. The DNA for the CDR3 is TGTGCCAGCAGTCCGGGGGGCACTAGCACAGATACGCAGTATTTT. This sequence encodes CASSPGGTSTDTQYF.

The chain uses TRBV28 and TRBJ2-7; 7 bases match TRBD1. Germline V gene lookup returns CDR1 MDHEN and CDR2 SYDVKM. This CDR3 comprises 16 residues. After removal of 4 bases from V and 3 bases from J, the junction contained 12 bases not matched to a gene. CDR3 sequence reads: CASSSTQGQTFYEQYF. CDR3 coding DNA: TGTGCCAGCAGTTCGACGCAGGGACAGACCTTCTACGAGCAGTACTTC.

The chain couples TRBV7-7 to TRBJ2-1, with TRBD2 matching over 12 bases. J was trimmed by 9 bases and V by 5 bases; bases with no gene match: 8. Per germline, CDR1 SSHAT and CDR2 FNYEAQ (reference sequence). The CDR3 is made up of 15 amino acids. CDR3 amino acids: CASSPPSGGGGEQFF. CDR3 nucleotide sequence: TGTGCCAGCAGCCCGCCTAGCGGGGGGGGAGGTGAGCAGTTCTTC.

The J gene is TRBJ2-7, the V gene TRBV14, with D perhaps TRBD1 (6 bases). With 0 bases removed from V and 5 bases from J, the gap between germline ends came to 14 bases. Per germline, CDR1 SGHDN and CDR2 FVKESK. CDR3 length: 15 amino acids. DNA for the CDR3: TGTGCCAGCAGCCAAGATGGCAGGGGCTGGAACGAGCAGTACTTC. Translation gives CASSQDGRGWNEQYF.

This rearrangement joins TRBV6-1 to TRBJ1-6, with D possibly TRBD1 on 5 matching bases. Germline V lookup: CDR1 MNHNS, CDR2 SASEGT. The V end was cut by 3 bases, the J end by 7 bases, with 13 bases between. CDR3 length equals 15 residues. The CDR3 spells CASSDSGSGNSPLHF. Here the CDR3 DNA reads TGTGCCAGCAGTGATTCCGGGTCAGGGAATTCACCCCTCCACTTT.